The clone carrying this T cell receptor (beta chain) has more than one count but fewer than ten. The antigen is undetermined. Cells defined as naive were viable CD3+CD4+ or CD3+CD8+ and CCR7+CD45RA+CD45RO-CD95-CD27+CD28+. The protocol was immunoSEQ multiplex PCR, while the TCRdb copy is restricted to in-frame clones and leaves out a portion. Found here are under 40,000 clones, 75% to 95% of them singletons; the top ten hold roughly 0.096%. The CDR3 has 15 residues. The V end lost 0 bases, the J end lost 3 bases, and 11 bases lay between the germline ends. Germline CDR1 is ENHRY and CDR2 is SYGVKD. These data belong to a study of T cells after posttransplantation cyclophosphamide. Findings and caveats of the study: Recipient CMV seropositivity and CMV reactivation strongly tracked TRB clonality. Later blood repertoires were often dominated by clones from the donor CD8+ memory compartment. Tissue-infiltrating T cells from skin or gut overlapped little with blood T cells.

The material sequenced was naive CD4+ T cells sorted from blood. The chain is built from TRBV10-3 and TRBJ1-2; D gene ambiguous. The clonotype comes from a man in his thirties or forties in good health and a related stem cell transplant donor. This CDR3 reads CAISESTRQHYGYTF. As DNA, the CDR3 is TGTGCCATCAGTGAGTCGACTCGGCAGCACTATGGCTACACCTTC.